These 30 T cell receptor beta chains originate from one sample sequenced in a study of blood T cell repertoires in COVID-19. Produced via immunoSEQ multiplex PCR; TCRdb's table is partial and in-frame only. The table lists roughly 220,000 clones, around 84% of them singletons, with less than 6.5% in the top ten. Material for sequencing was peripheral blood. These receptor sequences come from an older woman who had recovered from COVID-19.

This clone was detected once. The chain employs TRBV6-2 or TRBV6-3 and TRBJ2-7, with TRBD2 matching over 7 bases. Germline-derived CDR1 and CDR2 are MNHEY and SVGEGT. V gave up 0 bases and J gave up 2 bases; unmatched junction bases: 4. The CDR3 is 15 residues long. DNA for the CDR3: TGTGCCAGCAGTTACTCGAAGCGGGGAACCTACGAGCAGTACTTC. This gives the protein CASSYSKRGTYEQYF.

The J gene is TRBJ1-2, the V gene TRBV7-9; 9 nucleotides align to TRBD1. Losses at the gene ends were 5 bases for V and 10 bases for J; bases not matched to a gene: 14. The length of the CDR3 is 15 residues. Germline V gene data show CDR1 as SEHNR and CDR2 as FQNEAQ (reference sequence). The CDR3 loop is CASSKLWDRERVYTF. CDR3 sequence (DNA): TGTGCCAGCAGCAAACTATGGGACAGGGAAAGGGTCTACACCTTC.

The CDR3 protein is CASSLRQGGDGYTF. The CDR3 DNA is TGCGCCAGCAGCTTGAGACAGGGGGGCGATGGCTACACCTTC. The chain has TRBV5-1 and TRBJ1-2; TRBD1 aligns across 9 bases. Trimming cost V 1 base and J 6 bases; bases outside gene matches: 4. CDR1 and CDR2 from the germline V gene are SGHRS and YFSETQ. The length of the CDR3 is 14 residues. The full variable domain, rest sourced from reference TRBV5-1 and TRBJ1-2, is KAGVTQTPRYLIKTRGQQVTLSCSPISGHRSVSWYQQTPGQGLQFLFEYFSETQRNKGNFPGRFSGRQFSNSRSEMNVSTLELGDSALYLCASSLRQGGDGYTFGSGTRLTVV.

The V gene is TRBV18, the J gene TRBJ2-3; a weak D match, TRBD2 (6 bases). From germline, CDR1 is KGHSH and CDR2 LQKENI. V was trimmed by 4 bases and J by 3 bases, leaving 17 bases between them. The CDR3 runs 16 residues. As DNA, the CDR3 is TGTGCCAGCTCACTGACCGGAGGGGCGATTACAGATACGCAGTATTTT. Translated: CASSLTGGAITDTQYF.

The CDR3 here is CASSAAGTTNEKLFF. The CDR3 DNA reads TGTGCCAGCAGTGCGGCGGGCACCACTAATGAAAAACTGTTTTTT. The rearrangement joins TRBV2 to TRBJ1-4, with D hard to call. The CDR3 loop spans 15 amino acids. V dropped 4 bases and J dropped 2 bases, with 11 bases sitting between them. CDR1 and CDR2 from the germline V gene are SNHLY and FYNNEI.

CDR3 protein: CAIQLERQSTDTQYF. DNA for the CDR3: TGTGCCATCCAACTCGAGCGACAGTCCACAGATACGCAGTATTTT. The genes are TRBV6-5 and TRBJ2-3; a weak D match, TRBD1 (5 bases). The V and J ends lost 10 bases and 2 bases respectively, with 19 bases between them. Germline loops: CDR1 MNHEY, CDR2 SVGAGI. This CDR3 has 15 residues.

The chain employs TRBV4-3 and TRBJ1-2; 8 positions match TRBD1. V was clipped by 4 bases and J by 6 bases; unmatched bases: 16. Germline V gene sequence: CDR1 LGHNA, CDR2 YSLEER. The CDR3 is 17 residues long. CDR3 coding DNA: TGCGCCAGCAGCCGGTTATCAGGGGGCGCAGGTGGAGATGGCTACACCTTC. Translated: CASSRLSGGAGGDGYTF.

The CDR3 DNA sequence: TGCGCCAGCAGCCAGGTCATCCGAACAGGGGAGTGGGGCTATGGCTACACCTTC. It codes for CASSQVIRTGEWGYGYTF. V and J are TRBV4-1 and TRBJ1-2, with TRBD1 matching 7 bases. CDR1 is MGHRA and CDR2 is YSYEKL in the germline V gene. The CDR3 covers 18 residues. The trim removed 3 bases at V and 4 bases at J, leaving 17 bases unmatched.

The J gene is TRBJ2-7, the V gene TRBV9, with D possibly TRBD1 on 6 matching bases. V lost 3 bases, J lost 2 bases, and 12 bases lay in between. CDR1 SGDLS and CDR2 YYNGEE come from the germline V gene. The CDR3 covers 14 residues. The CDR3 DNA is TGTGCCAGCAGCGGCCGGGACACCCCCTACGAGCAGTACTTC. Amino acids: CASSGRDTPYEQYF.

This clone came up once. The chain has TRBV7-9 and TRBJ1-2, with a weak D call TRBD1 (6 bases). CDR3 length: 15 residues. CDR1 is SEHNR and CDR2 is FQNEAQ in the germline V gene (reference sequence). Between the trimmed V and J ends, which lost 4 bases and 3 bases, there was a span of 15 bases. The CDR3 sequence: CASSSPREGDYGYTF. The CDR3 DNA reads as TGTGCCAGCAGCTCCCCCCGCGAGGGGGACTATGGCTACACCTTC. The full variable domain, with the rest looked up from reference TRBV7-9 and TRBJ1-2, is DTGVSQNPRHKITKRGQNVTFRCDPISEHNRLYWYRQTLGQGPEFLTYFQNEAQLEKSRLLSDRFSAERPKGSFSTLEIQRTEQGDSAMYLCASSSPREGDYGYTFGSGTRLTVV.

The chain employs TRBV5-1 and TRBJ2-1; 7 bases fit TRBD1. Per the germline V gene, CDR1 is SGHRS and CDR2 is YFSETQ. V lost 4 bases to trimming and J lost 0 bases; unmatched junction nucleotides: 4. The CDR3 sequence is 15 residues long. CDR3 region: CASSMGQSSYNEQFF. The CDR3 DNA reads TGCGCCAGCAGCATGGGACAGAGCTCCTACAATGAGCAGTTCTTC.

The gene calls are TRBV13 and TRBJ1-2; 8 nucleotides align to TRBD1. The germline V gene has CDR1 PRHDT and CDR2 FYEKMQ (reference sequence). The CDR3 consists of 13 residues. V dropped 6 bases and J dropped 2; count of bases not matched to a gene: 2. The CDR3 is CASRYRGNYGYTF. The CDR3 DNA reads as TGTGCCAGCAGATACAGGGGGAACTATGGCTACACCTTC.

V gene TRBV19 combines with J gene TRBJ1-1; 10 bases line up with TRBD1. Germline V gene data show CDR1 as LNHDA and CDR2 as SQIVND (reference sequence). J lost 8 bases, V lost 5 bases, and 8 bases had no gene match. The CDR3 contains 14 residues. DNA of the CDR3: TGTGCCAGTAGTCCCGACAGGGGGCTGGGGGAAGCTTTCTTT. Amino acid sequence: CASSPDRGLGEAFF.

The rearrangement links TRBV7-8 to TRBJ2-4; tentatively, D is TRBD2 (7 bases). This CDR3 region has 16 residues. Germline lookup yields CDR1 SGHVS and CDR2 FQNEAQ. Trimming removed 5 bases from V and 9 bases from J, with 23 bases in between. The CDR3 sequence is CASSPRGAGRWVIQYF. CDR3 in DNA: TGTGCCAGCAGCCCCCGGGGGGCAGGGCGTTGGGTCATTCAGTACTTC.

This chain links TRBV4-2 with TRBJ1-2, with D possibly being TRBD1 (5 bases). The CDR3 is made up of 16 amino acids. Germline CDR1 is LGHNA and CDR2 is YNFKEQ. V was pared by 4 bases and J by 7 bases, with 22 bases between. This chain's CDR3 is CASSRRSGGWSGGYTF. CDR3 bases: TGTGCCAGCAGCCGACGTTCGGGGGGTTGGAGTGGTGGCTACACCTTC.

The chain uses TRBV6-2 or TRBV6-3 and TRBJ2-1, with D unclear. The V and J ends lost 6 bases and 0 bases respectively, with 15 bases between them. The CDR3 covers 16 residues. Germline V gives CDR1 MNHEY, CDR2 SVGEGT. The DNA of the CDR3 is TGTGCCAGCAGCCGTGACTCCACCAGCTCCTACAATGAGCAGTTCTTC. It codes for CASSRDSTSSYNEQFF.

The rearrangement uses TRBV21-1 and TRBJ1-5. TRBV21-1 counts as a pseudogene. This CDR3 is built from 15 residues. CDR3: CASRNGRVSNQPQHF. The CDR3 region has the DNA TGTGCCAGCCGCAATGGGAGGGTTAGCAATCAGCCCCAGCATTTT.

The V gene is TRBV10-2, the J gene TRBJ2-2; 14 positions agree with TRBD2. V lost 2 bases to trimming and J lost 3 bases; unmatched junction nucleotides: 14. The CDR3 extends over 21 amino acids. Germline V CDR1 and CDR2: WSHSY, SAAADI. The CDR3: CASSERTRTSGGPLYTGELFF. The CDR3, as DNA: TGCGCCAGCAGTGAGCGCACCCGGACTAGCGGGGGGCCCCTGTACACCGGGGAGCTGTTTTTT.

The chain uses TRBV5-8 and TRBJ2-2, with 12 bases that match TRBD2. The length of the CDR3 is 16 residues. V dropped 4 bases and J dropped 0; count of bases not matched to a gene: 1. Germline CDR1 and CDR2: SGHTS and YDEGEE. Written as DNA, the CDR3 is TGTGCCAGCAGCCTAGCGGGGGGGCCGAACACCGGGGAGCTGTTTTTT. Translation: CASSLAGGPNTGELFF.

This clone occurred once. For the CDR3, the DNA is TGCAGCGTTGAGGTGGTGGAGGGGCACTATGGCTACACCTTC. Residues: CSVEVVEGHYGYTF. J is TRBJ1-2 and V is TRBV29-1; maybe TRBD1 (5 bases). V shed 3 bases and J shed 3 bases, with 14 bases lying between them. This CDR3 has 14 residues. Germline V gene lookup returns CDR1 SQVTM and CDR2 ANQGSEA.

Here the CDR3 reads CASSPTGRGNQPQHF. The CDR3 coding sequence is TGTGCCAGCAGTCCTACTGGGAGGGGCAATCAGCCCCAGCATTTT. V usage is TRBV27 and J usage is TRBJ1-5; no firm D call. V was clipped by 5 bases and J by 2 bases, with 13 bases between them. The length of the CDR3 is 15 residues. CDR1 and CDR2 from the germline V gene are MNHEY and SMNVEV (reference sequence).

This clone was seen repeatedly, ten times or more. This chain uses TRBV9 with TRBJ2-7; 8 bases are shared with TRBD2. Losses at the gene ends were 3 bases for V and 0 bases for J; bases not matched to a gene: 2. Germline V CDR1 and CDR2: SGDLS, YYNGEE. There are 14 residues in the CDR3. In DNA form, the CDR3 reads TGTGCCAGCAGCGCTAGCGGGCGCTCCTACGAGCAGTACTTC. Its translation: CASSASGRSYEQYF.

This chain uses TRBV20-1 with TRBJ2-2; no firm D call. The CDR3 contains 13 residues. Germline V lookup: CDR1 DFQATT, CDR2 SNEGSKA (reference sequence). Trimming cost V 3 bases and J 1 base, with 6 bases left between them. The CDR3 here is CSASPRNTGELFF. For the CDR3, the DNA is TGCAGTGCTAGTCCCCGGAACACCGGGGAGCTGTTTTTT.

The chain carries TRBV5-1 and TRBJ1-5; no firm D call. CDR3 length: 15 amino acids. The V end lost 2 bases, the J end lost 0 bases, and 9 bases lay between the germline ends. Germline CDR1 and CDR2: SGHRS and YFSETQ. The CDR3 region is CASSFAGDSNQPQHF. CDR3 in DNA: TGCGCCAGCAGCTTTGCGGGTGATAGCAATCAGCCCCAGCATTTT.

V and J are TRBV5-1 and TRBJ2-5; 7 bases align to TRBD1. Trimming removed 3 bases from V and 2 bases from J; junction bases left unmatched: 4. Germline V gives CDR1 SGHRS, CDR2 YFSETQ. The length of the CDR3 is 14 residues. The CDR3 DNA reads TGCGCCAGCAGCTCCCCGGGACAGCAAGAGACCCAGTACTTC. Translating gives CASSSPGQQETQYF. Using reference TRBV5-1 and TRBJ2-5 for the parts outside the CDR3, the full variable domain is KAGVTQTPRYLIKTRGQQVTLSCSPISGHRSVSWYQQTPGQGLQFLFEYFSETQRNKGNFPGRFSGRQFSNSRSEMNVSTLELGDSALYLCASSSPGQQETQYFGPGTRLLVL.

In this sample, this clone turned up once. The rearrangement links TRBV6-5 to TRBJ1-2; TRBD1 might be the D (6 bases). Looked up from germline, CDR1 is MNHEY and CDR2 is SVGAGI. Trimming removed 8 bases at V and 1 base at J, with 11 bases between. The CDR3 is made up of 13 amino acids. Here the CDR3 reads CASETGFNYGYTF. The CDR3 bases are TGTGCCAGCGAGACAGGCTTTAACTATGGCTACACCTTC.

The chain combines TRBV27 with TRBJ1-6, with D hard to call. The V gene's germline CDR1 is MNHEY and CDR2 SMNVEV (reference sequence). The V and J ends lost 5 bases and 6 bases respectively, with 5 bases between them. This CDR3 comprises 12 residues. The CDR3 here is CASSPVNSPLHF. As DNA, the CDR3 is TGTGCCAGCAGTCCGGTTAATTCACCCCTCCACTTT.

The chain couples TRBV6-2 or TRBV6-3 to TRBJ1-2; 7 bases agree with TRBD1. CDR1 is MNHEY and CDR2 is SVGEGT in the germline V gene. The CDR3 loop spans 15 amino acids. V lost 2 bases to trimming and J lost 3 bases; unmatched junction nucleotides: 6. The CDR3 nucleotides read TGTGCCAGCAGTTACCTGCCCGGGACAGACTATGGCTACACCTTC. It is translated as CASSYLPGTDYGYTF.

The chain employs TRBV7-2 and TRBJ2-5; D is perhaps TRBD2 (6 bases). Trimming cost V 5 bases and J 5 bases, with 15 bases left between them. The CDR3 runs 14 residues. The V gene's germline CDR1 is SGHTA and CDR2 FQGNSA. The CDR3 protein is CASSRRAGAETQYF. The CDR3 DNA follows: TGTGCCAGCAGCAGGAGGGCTGGCGCGGAGACCCAGTACTTC.

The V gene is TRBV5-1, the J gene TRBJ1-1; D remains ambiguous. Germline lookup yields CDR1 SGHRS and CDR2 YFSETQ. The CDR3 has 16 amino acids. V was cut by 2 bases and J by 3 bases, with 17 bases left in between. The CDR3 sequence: CASSLTVGFGDTEAFF. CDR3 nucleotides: TGCGCCAGCAGCTTAACAGTGGGGTTCGGGGACACTGAAGCTTTCTTT.